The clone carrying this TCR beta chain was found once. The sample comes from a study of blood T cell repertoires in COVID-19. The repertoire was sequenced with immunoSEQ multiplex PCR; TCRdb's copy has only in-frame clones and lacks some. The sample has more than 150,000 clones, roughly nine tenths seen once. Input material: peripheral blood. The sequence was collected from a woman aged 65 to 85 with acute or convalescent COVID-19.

This CDR3 reads CASRSPGQERISYEQYF. The CDR3 DNA reads as TGTGCCAGCAGATCACCGGGACAGGAAAGGATATCCTACGAGCAGTACTTC. The chain links TRBV7-9 to TRBJ2-7; 8 nucleotides match TRBD1. V trimming: 6 bases; J trimming: 1 base; junction bases outside the gene matches: 14. The CDR3 has 17 residues. CDR1 is SEHNR, CDR2 FQNEAQ, per germline (reference sequence).